A single sample is the source of the 19 T cell receptor beta chains below, sequenced in a study of T-cell reconstitution after alpha-beta-depleted transplantation in children. Unique molecular identifiers were incorporated into the prepared TCRbeta library. TCRdb itself ran the PCR reads through MiXCR, one entry per CDR3 protein. The sample contains over 300,000 distinct CDR3 sequences, around 10% of which appear only once. The sequencing here drew on PBMCs from the stem cell graft donor, taken from the stem cell graft. The receptor set was obtained from a human donor who donated a stem cell graft to a child with acute lymphoblastic leukemia.

This clonotype was seen only a few times. The J gene is TRBJ2-5, the V gene TRBV6-2 or TRBV6-3; 9 nucleotides match TRBD1. Trimming cost V 4 bases and J 5 bases; bases outside gene matches: 8. CDR3 length equals 15 residues. In germline, CDR1 is MNHEY, CDR2 SVGEGT. The DNA for the CDR3 is TGTGCCAGCAGTTTCGGGACAGGGACAAGGGAGACCCAGTACTTC. Translating gives CASSFGTGTRETQYF.

This clonotype was detected many times. One end of the junction fails to match germline, which may point to a read error. The chain recombines TRBV20-1 with TRBJ1-4; no clear D gene. This CDR3 region has 14 residues. Germline lookup yields CDR1 DFQATT and CDR2 SNEGSKA (reference sequence). The chain's CDR3 is CSARFRTTNKKLFF. CDR3 nucleotides: TGCAGTGCTAGATTCAGAACCACTAATAAAAAACTGTTTTTT.

This clonotype was observed a few times. The chain joins TRBV11-1 to TRBJ2-2; D perhaps matches TRBD2 (5 bases). This CDR3 region has 12 residues. V lost 6 bases, J lost 7 bases, and 9 bases lay in between. Germline CDR1 SGHAT, CDR2 FQDESV (reference sequence). Here the CDR3 DNA reads TGTGCCAGCAGTCACGAGGGCGGGGAGCTGTTTTTT. It specifies CASSHEGGELFF.

This clonotype was seen many times. The chain employs TRBV7-9 and TRBJ2-1; TRBD1 agrees at 8 bases. V trimming: 4 bases; J trimming: 4 bases; junction bases outside the gene matches: 0. Germline V gene sequence: CDR1 SEHNR, CDR2 FQNEAQ (reference sequence). The CDR3 extends over 13 amino acids. CDR3: CASSWDRYNEQFF. As DNA, the CDR3 is TGTGCCAGCAGCTGGGACAGGTACAATGAGCAGTTCTTC.

This clonotype was seen a handful of times. The genes are TRBV12-3 or TRBV12-4 and TRBJ1-1; D possibly corresponds to TRBD1 (5 bases). The CDR3 length is 17 residues. The V end was cut by 5 bases, the J end by 3 bases, with 22 bases between. In nucleotides, the CDR3 is TGTGCCAGCAGTCCCATCGGGGGGTCGCATATGCACACTGAAGCTTTCTTT. Its translation is CASSPIGGSHMHTEAFF.

This clonotype was observed at least ten times. This chain uses TRBV4-3 with TRBJ2-2, with TRBD1 identical over 8 bases. V trimming: 6 bases; J trimming: 0 bases; junction bases outside the gene matches: 3. The CDR3 covers 15 residues. Germline V gene data show CDR1 as LGHNA and CDR2 as YSLEER. This CDR3 reads CASSRDRPNTGELFF. CDR3 coding DNA: TGCGCCAGCAGTCGGGACAGGCCGAACACCGGGGAGCTGTTTTTT.

The CDR3 sequence: CASRYTGSGELFF. The CDR3 DNA reads as TGTGCCAGCAGGTATACGGGATCCGGGGAGCTGTTTTTT. This chain joins TRBV12-3 or TRBV12-4 and TRBJ2-2; the D gene is possibly TRBD2 (5 bases). This CDR3 has 13 amino acids. V lost 6 bases and J 6 bases, leaving 11 bases between the germline ends.

The chain has TRBV5-1 and TRBJ1-2; D is unresolved. The germline V gene has CDR1 SGHRS and CDR2 YFSETQ. This CDR3 contains 13 residues. Trimming left V 5 bases short and J 4 bases short, with 12 bases between. The CDR3 here is CASSDKVGYGYTF. Written as DNA, the CDR3 is TGCGCCAGCAGTGACAAAGTGGGCTATGGCTACACCTTC.

This clonotype was seen many times. The gene calls are TRBV4-3 and TRBJ2-3; 7 nucleotides match TRBD2. Losses at the gene ends were 4 bases for V and 0 bases for J; bases not matched to a gene: 13. Germline CDR1 LGHNA, CDR2 YSLEER. This CDR3 spans 18 amino acids. CDR3 nucleotide sequence: TGCGCCAGCAGCCCGACCATTCCGGGACTAACTAGCACAGATACGCAGTATTTT. Encoded protein: CASSPTIPGLTSTDTQYF.

This clonotype was seen repeatedly, ten times or more. The chain employs TRBV4-3 and TRBJ1-6, with TRBD1 matching over 7 bases. Germline V gene lookup returns CDR1 LGHNA and CDR2 YSLEER. This CDR3 contains 15 residues. The junction had 3 bases not matched to a gene; V was cut back by 0 bases and J by 7 bases. The CDR3 DNA sequence: TGCGCCAGCAGCCAAGAATTGGGACAGAATTCACCCCTCCACTTT. Translated: CASSQELGQNSPLHF.

The rearrangement uses TRBV4-3 and TRBJ2-3; maybe TRBD2 (5 bases). Germline CDR1 reads LGHNA; CDR2 reads YSLEER. V lost 2 bases and J lost 6, with 12 bases in between. The CDR3 consists of 14 residues. The CDR3 DNA is TGCGCCAGCAGCCAACGCGGGCTTTCGGATACGCAGTATTTT. This encodes CASSQRGLSDTQYF.

In its sample, this clonotype was seen a few times. The V and J genes are TRBV7-2 and TRBJ1-1, with a tentative D call TRBD1 (6 bases). Germline lookup yields CDR1 SGHTA and CDR2 FQGNSA. The CDR3 runs 15 residues. V gave up 1 base and J gave up 2 bases, with 11 bases separating them. CDR3 nucleotides: TGTGCCAGCAGCTTAGTGGGGGGCCTTAACACTGAAGCTTTCTTT. Its protein is CASSLVGGLNTEAFF.

The rearrangement links TRBV27 to TRBJ2-2; 7 bases fit TRBD2. This CDR3 region has 16 residues. V shed 6 bases and J 6 bases; nucleotides not matched to a gene: 13. CDR1 is MNHEY and CDR2 is SMNVEV in the germline V gene (reference sequence). Here the CDR3 reads CASSLGPGRDPGELFF. The CDR3 nucleotides read TGTGCCAGCAGCCTCGGGCCGGGGAGGGACCCCGGGGAGCTGTTTTTT.

At least ten counts were recorded for this clonotype. The CDR3 is CSAVPRASPYEQYF. Written as DNA, the CDR3 is TGCAGTGCCGTGCCGCGCGCATCGCCCTACGAGCAGTACTTC. The V gene is TRBV20-1, the J gene TRBJ2-7; D gene ambiguous. CDR3 length: 14 residues. V was clipped by 6 bases and J by 2 bases, with 17 bases between them. Germline V gene lookup returns CDR1 DFQATT and CDR2 SNEGSKA (reference sequence).

This clonotype has more than one count but fewer than ten. V and J are TRBV5-6 and TRBJ2-5; 11 nucleotides align to TRBD2. With V trimmed by 0 bases and J by 3 bases, 4 bases remained unmatched. CDR3 length: 16 amino acids. Germline CDR1 SGHDT, CDR2 YYEEEE. The CDR3, as DNA: TGTGCCAGCAGCTTGGAACCGGGACTAGCGGAAGAGACCCAGTACTTC. Residues: CASSLEPGLAEETQYF.

The chain links TRBV20-1 to TRBJ2-1; D gene unclear. The CDR3 totals 14 residues. Trimming removed 4 bases at V and 3 bases at J, with 13 bases between. Looked up from germline, CDR1 is DFQATT and CDR2 is SNEGSKA (reference sequence). As DNA, the CDR3 is TGCAGTGCTATGGTCCGGACCAACTACAATGAGCAGTTCTTC. Translation gives CSAMVRTNYNEQFF.

The genes are TRBV7-2 and TRBJ2-5; TRBD1 agrees at 7 bases. V shed 5 bases and J 7 bases; nucleotides not matched to a gene: 7. The CDR3 contains 13 residues. Germline loops: CDR1 SGHTA, CDR2 FQGNSA. The CDR3 DNA follows: TGTGCCAGCAGCAATGGACAGGTCGGGACCCAGTACTTC. It translates to CASSNGQVGTQYF.

This clonotype was seen at least ten times. In DNA, the CDR3 is TGTGCCAGCAGTCCGCCGACCTTTGGGAACACTGAAGCTTTCTTT. Translating it yields CASSPPTFGNTEAFF. This chain connects TRBV12-3 or TRBV12-4 to TRBJ1-1; no reliable D call. V lost 5 bases and J lost 1, with 14 bases in between. The CDR3 spans 15 residues.

This clonotype was observed a handful of times. This chain uses TRBV2 with TRBJ2-2; D call uncertain. CDR1 and CDR2 (germline): SNHLY, FYNNEI. The CDR3 loop spans 16 amino acids. Deletions cut 4 bases from V and 0 bases from J, with 12 bases between. CDR3 bases: TGTGCCAGCAGTGGGCTCCCTGCTTCGAACACCGGGGAGCTGTTTTTT. Encoded protein: CASSGLPASNTGELFF.